This is a list of T cell receptor beta chains from one sample in a study of CD8 T cells in ankylosing spondylitis. Via MiXCR, TCRdb re-called the 5' RACE reads, giving one row per CDR3 protein. The table has hundreds of thousands of distinct CDR3 sequences, roughly 22% seen once. Sequencing used blood, either unsorted or a sorted T cell fraction (not recorded which). All receptors derive from a male donor with ankylosing spondylitis or in good health (not recorded which). CDR3s include the opening cysteine and the closing phenylalanine or tryptophan. The D gene is left open where the match is weak. Clone size is stated in some rows and not others, as once, few, many or a class when expanded.

V	D	J	size	CDR3	DNA
TRBV10-1	.	TRBJ2-7	.	CASSNRDYEQYF	TGCGCCAGCAGTAACAGGGACTACGAGCAGTACTTC
TRBV7-6	.	TRBJ2-3	.	CASSLEPTDTQYF	TGTGCCAGCAGCTTGGAGCCCACAGATACGCAGTATTTT
TRBV15	.	TRBJ2-7	.	CATSRDEIGGYEQYF	TGTGCCACCAGCAGAGATGAAATAGGGGGCTACGAGCAGTACTTC
TRBV20-1	.	TRBJ2-7	.	CSARLIQGALGEQYF	TGCAGTGCTAGACTTATACAGGGAGCTCTCGGCGAGCAGTACTTC
TRBV4-2	.	TRBJ2-1	.	CASSQDRVAYNEQFF	TGTGCCAGCAGCCAAGACAGGGTGGCCTACAATGAGCAGTTCTTC
TRBV28	.	TRBJ2-5	.	CASSPTRGRQETQYF	TGTGCCAGCAGTCCAACCCGGGGCAGACAAGAGACCCAGTACTTC
TRBV7-2	.	TRBJ2-5	few	CASSFGQKETQYF	TGTGCCAGCAGCTTCGGGCAGAAAGAGACCCAGTACTTC
TRBV2	TRBD2	TRBJ2-3	.	CASSEALPAGGNTDTQYF	TGTGCCAGCAGTGAAGCGCTTCCAGCGGGGGGGAACACAGATACGCAGTATTTT
TRBV4-1	.	TRBJ2-1	few	CASSQPSPLNEQFF	TGCGCCAGCAGCCAACCTTCCCCCCTCAATGAGCAGTTCTTC
TRBV27	TRBD2	TRBJ2-7	.	CASSTGTSVYEQYF	TGTGCCAGCAGCACCGGGACTAGCGTGTACGAGCAGTACTTC
TRBV6-5	.	TRBJ2-3	few	CASSYLVDSTTDTQYF	TGTGCCAGCAGTTACTTGGTGGACTCTACCACAGATACGCAGTATTTT
TRBV12-3/TRBV12-4	.	TRBJ2-7	.	CASSYVGLAEQYF	TGTGCCAGCAGCTATGTTGGACTGGCCGAGCAGTACTTC
TRBV12-3/TRBV12-4	TRBD1	TRBJ2-2	few	CASSNQGAAGELFF	TGTGCCAGCAGTAATCAGGGGGCGGCCGGGGAGCTGTTTTTT
TRBV7-9	TRBD2	TRBJ2-1	few	CASSWTSGEREQFF	TGTGCCAGCAGCTGGACTAGCGGGGAAAGGGAGCAGTTCTTC
TRBV27	TRBD2	TRBJ2-1	.	CASSLLTSGFLNEQFF	TGTGCCAGCAGTTTACTTACTAGCGGGTTCCTCAATGAGCAGTTCTTC
TRBV7-8	.	TRBJ2-7	.	CASSTFLYEQYF	TGTGCCAGCAGCACCTTCCTCTACGAGCAGTACTTC
TRBV5-6	.	TRBJ2-2	.	CASSPFTGNTGELFF	TGTGCCAGCAGCCCCTTCACAGGGAACACCGGGGAGCTGTTTTTT
TRBV3-1	.	TRBJ2-3	.	CASSQDRLTDTQYF	TGTGCCAGCAGCCAAGATAGACTGACAGATACGCAGTATTTT
TRBV6-1	.	TRBJ2-5	few	CASRAWGQETQYF	TGTGCCAGCAGGGCTTGGGGACAAGAGACCCAGTACTTC
TRBV7-3	.	TRBJ2-1	.	CASSLTAPSALNEQFF	TGTGCCAGCAGCTTAACAGCGCCTAGCGCCCTCAATGAGCAGTTCTTC
TRBV12-3/TRBV12-4	.	TRBJ1-5	few	CASSKAGVYSNQPQHF	TGTGCCAGCAGCAAAGCAGGGGTCTATAGCAATCAGCCCCAGCATTTT
TRBV5-5	TRBD1	TRBJ2-7	few	CASSPTGTGGVEQYF	TGTGCCAGCAGCCCCACCGGGACAGGGGGGGTCGAGCAGTACTTC
TRBV9	TRBD1	TRBJ1-1	few	CASSTGQGNTEAFF	TGTGCCAGCAGCACCGGACAGGGGAACACTGAAGCTTTCTTT
TRBV7-9	.	TRBJ2-1	.	CASSSLPLSSYNEQFF	TGTGCCAGCAGTTCCCTGCCCCTAAGCTCCTACAATGAGCAGTTCTTC
TRBV12-3/TRBV12-4	TRBD2	TRBJ2-5	.	CASSRGGQETQYF	TGTGCCAGCAGTCGGGGGGGCCAAGAGACCCAGTACTTC
TRBV7-3	.	TRBJ2-1	.	CASSPTRGQLYNEQFF	TGTGCCAGCAGCCCCACGCGTGGACAGCTCTACAATGAGCAGTTCTTC
TRBV20-1	.	TRBJ2-2	few	CSAREGRTGELFF	TGCAGTGCTAGAGAGGGTCGGACCGGGGAGCTGTTTTTT